Below, one TCR beta chain is given with its context. These data are taken from a study of T-cell reconstitution after alpha-beta-depleted transplantation in children. This CDR3 comprises 15 residues. The germline gives CDR1 SGHKS, CDR2 YYEKEE (reference sequence). V lost 5 bases and J lost 0, with 13 bases in between. Unique molecular identifiers featured in how the TCRbeta library was prepared. A single record per CDR3 protein comes from TCRdb applying MiXCR to the PCR reads. The data show 450,000 to 600,000 distinct CDR3 sequences, approximately 29% seen once. Sequencing used PBMCs from the stem cell graft donor, obtained from the stem cell graft. The chain joins TRBV5-5 to TRBJ2-3; D unresolved. The origin of this receptor is a human donor who donated a stem cell graft to a child with aplastic anemia. The CDR3 region is CASRKLESSTDTQYF. The DNA for the CDR3 is TGTGCCAGCAGAAAACTGGAATCTAGCACAGATACGCAGTATTTT.